Below are 24 T cell receptor beta chains sequenced from a single sample in a study of T-cell memory formation after mild COVID-19. TCRdb re-called the 5' RACE reads with MiXCR, one entry per CDR3 protein. The data hold about 210,000 distinct CDR3 sequences, with 8% to 11% observed a single time. Sequencing was carried out using PBMCs or a T cell subset sorted from them (not recorded which). The receptors come from a man between 18 and 29 years old who had mild COVID-19 (a few samples of this study predate the infection). Cell type and time point are not known.

This clonotype occurred a few times. The chain uses TRBV6-6 and TRBJ1-3; D is possibly TRBD1 (5 bases). Between the trimmed V and J ends, which lost 4 bases and 2 bases, there was a span of 9 bases. CDR1 is MNHNY and CDR2 is SVGAGI in the germline V gene (reference sequence). The CDR3 spans 14 residues. The chain's CDR3 is CASSSRAPGNTIYF. CDR3 sequence (DNA): TGTGCCAGCAGTTCCAGGGCCCCTGGAAACACCATATATTTT.

This clonotype came up a few times. The rearrangement links TRBV12-3 or TRBV12-4 to TRBJ2-7; the match to TRBD1 covers 8 bases. V shed 5 bases, J shed 7 bases, and the junction held 10 bases outside the gene matches. The CDR3 is 14 residues long. DNA for the CDR3: TGTGCCAGCAGTATCGACAGGGGAGTAGGAGAGCAGTACGTC. Translating gives CASSIDRGVGEQYV.

This clonotype was recorded a few times. This chain links TRBV10-3 with TRBJ2-5, with D perhaps matching TRBD1 (5 bases). Between the trimmed V and J ends, which lost 4 bases and 5 bases, there was a span of 14 bases. The CDR3 length is 14 residues. The germline V gene has CDR1 ENHRY and CDR2 SYGVKD. The CDR3 bases are TGTGCCATCAGTGTCGCTGGGGCCGAGGAGACCCAGTACTTC. This gives the protein CAISVAGAEETQYF.

The rearrangement uses TRBV11-3 and TRBJ2-2; D tentatively fits TRBD1 or TRBD2 (5 bases each). Trimming took 6 bases from V and 1 from J, leaving 12 bases between them. The CDR3 is 15 amino acids. The germline gives CDR1 SGHNT, CDR2 YENEEA. The CDR3 bases are TGTGCCAGCAGATGGGGGATGGAGAACACCGGGGAGCTGTTTTTT. Translated, it gives CASRWGMENTGELFF.

The DNA of the CDR3 is TGTGCCAGCAGTTTTTCAGTTACTTACTACGAGCAGTACTTC. It is translated as CASSFSVTYYEQYF. The chain couples TRBV12-3 or TRBV12-4 to TRBJ2-7; no definite D call. The CDR3 runs 14 residues. V gave up 3 bases and J gave up 3 bases, with 12 bases separating them.

V and J are TRBV5-1 and TRBJ1-1; no clear D gene. Germline CDR1 reads SGHRS; CDR2 reads YFSETQ. V was clipped by 4 bases and J by 2 bases, with 12 bases between them. This CDR3 is built from 14 residues. Here the CDR3 reads CASSRGEINTEAFF. In DNA form, the CDR3 reads TGCGCCAGCAGCCGGGGAGAGATTAACACTGAAGCTTTCTTT.

The sample holds many counts of this clonotype. The chain links TRBV7-2 to TRBJ1-1; D is possibly TRBD1 (5 bases). The CDR3 runs 13 residues. The germline V and J ends were trimmed by 6 bases and 0 bases, with 8 bases remaining between them. Germline CDR1 is SGHTA and CDR2 is FQGNSA. The CDR3 coding sequence is TGTGCCAGCAGTCAGGGCATGAACACTGAAGCTTTCTTT. This codes for CASSQGMNTEAFF. The full variable domain, its missing parts supplied by reference TRBV7-2 and TRBJ1-1, is GAGVSQSPSNKVTEKGKDVELRCDPISGHTALYWYRQSLGQGLEFLIYFQGNSAPDKSGLPSDRFSAERTGGSVSTLTIQRTQQEDSAVYLCASSQGMNTEAFFGQGTRLTVV.

This clonotype was seen more than once but under ten times. As the CDR3 is not closed by the conserved phenylalanine or tryptophan, this likely results from a read error. It is unclear where the CDR3 begins or ends on the DNA, so no DNA is shown, and the CDR3 is as TCRdb lists it. The V call is TRBV19, the J call TRBJ2-7; the table's D gene call, TRBD1, was not cross checked with the DNA. The CDR3 comprises 8 residues, both ends counted. The germline gives CDR1 LNHDA, CDR2 SQIVND (reference sequence). The CDR3: CASTSDGT.

This clonotype was observed a few times. This chain connects TRBV4-2 to TRBJ2-3, with unresolved D. The ends were cut back, 0 bases at V and 4 bases at J, with 8 bases in the middle. This CDR3 region has 14 residues. Germline CDR1 is LGHNA and CDR2 is YNFKEQ. Here the CDR3 DNA reads TGTGCCAGCAGCCAAGATACTGCCTCAGATACGCAGTATTTT. Encoded protein: CASSQDTASDTQYF.

This clonotype was detected only a few times. V usage is TRBV6-5 and J usage is TRBJ1-1, with TRBD1 matching over 10 bases. Germline CDR1 and CDR2: MNHEY and SVGAGI. The CDR3 runs 17 residues. The ends lost 2 bases at V and 11 bases at J; junction bases unmatched: 17. CDR3 coding DNA: TGTGCCAGCAGTTACCTTTCCGGGACAGGGGCAACGGTGGGGGCTTTCTTT. Amino acids: CASSYLSGTGATVGAFF.

This clonotype was recorded many times. The chain uses TRBV5-1 and TRBJ2-3; D is uncertain. The germline gives CDR1 SGHRS, CDR2 YFSETQ. The CDR3 has 14 amino acids. V was pared by 4 bases and J by 3 bases, with 12 bases between. The CDR3 nucleotides read TGCGCCAGCAGCCTGAGGACGAGTACAGATACGCAGTATTTT. Translation gives CASSLRTSTDTQYF.

The chain is built from TRBV20-1 and TRBJ1-2; D not certain. The germline CDR1 and CDR2 sequences are DFQATT and SNEGSKA (reference sequence). The CDR3 has 12 amino acids. The germline V and J ends were trimmed by 2 bases and 12 bases, with 16 bases remaining between them. The CDR3 here is CSARFLGGRDTF. CDR3 nucleotide sequence: TGCAGTGCTAGATTTCTGGGTGGCCGCGACACCTTC.

J is TRBJ2-1 and V is TRBV7-2, with 10 bases lining up with TRBD2. Per germline, CDR1 SGHTA and CDR2 FQGNSA. V was pared by 8 bases and J by 1 base, with 8 bases of the junction left unmatched. This CDR3 spans 16 amino acids. The CDR3 is CASCLLAGGSYNEQFF. As DNA, the CDR3 is TGTGCCAGCTGCCTGTTAGCGGGGGGTTCCTACAATGAGCAGTTCTTC.

The CDR3 loop reads CASSLQAGGLQETQYF. Here the CDR3 DNA reads TGCGCCAGCAGCCTTCAAGCGGGGGGACTACAAGAGACCCAGTACTTC. The chain recombines TRBV4-3 with TRBJ2-5; 9 bases map to TRBD2. V lost 4 bases and J lost 2; bases outside the gene matches: 8. This CDR3 has 16 residues. Per the germline V gene, CDR1 is LGHNA and CDR2 is YSLEER.

The chain has TRBV7-6 and TRBJ2-3, with D perhaps TRBD1 (6 bases). The CDR3 is made up of 15 amino acids. Trimming removed 0 bases from V and 4 bases from J, with 11 bases in between. Germline-derived CDR1 and CDR2 are SGHVS and FNYEAQ. The CDR3 here is CASSLAGQFADTQYF. The CDR3 DNA sequence: TGTGCCAGCAGCTTAGCCGGACAGTTCGCAGATACGCAGTATTTT. Looking up the rest from reference TRBV7-6 and TRBJ2-3 gives the full variable domain: GAGVSQSPRYKVTKRGQDVALRCDPISGHVSLYWYRQALGQGPEFLTYFNYEAQQDKSGLPNDRFSAERPEGSISTLTIQRTEQRDSAMYRCASSLAGQFADTQYFGPGTRLTVL.

This clonotype was observed a handful of times. This chain links TRBV7-2 with TRBJ1-1; D call uncertain. The V gene lost 1 base and the J gene lost 1 base, with 4 bases spanning the gap. The CDR3 covers 13 residues. Germline-derived CDR1 and CDR2 are SGHTA and FQGNSA. The CDR3 reads CASSLVWNTEAFF. The CDR3 DNA reads TGTGCCAGCAGCTTAGTCTGGAACACTGAAGCTTTCTTT. The full variable domain, completed using reference TRBV7-2 and TRBJ1-1, is GAGVSQSPSNKVTEKGKDVELRCDPISGHTALYWYRQSLGQGLEFLIYFQGNSAPDKSGLPSDRFSAERTGGSVSTLTIQRTQQEDSAVYLCASSLVWNTEAFFGQGTRLTVV.

This clonotype occurred a few times. J is TRBJ2-7 and V is TRBV12-3 or TRBV12-4; 9 bases agree with TRBD1. V was pared by 6 bases and J by 4 bases, with 10 bases of the junction left unmatched. The CDR3 spans 15 residues. CDR3 residues: CASRPQGAGRYEQYF. The CDR3 DNA follows: TGTGCCAGCAGACCACAGGGGGCTGGCAGGTACGAGCAGTACTTC.

DNA of the CDR3: TGTGCCAGCAGCACGGGGGCCAGCACTGAAGCTTTCTTT. It is translated as CASSTGASTEAFF. The V and J genes are TRBV7-2 and TRBJ1-1; maybe TRBD1 (6 bases). Looked up from germline, CDR1 is SGHTA and CDR2 is FQGNSA. The CDR3 covers 13 residues. V gave up 5 bases and J gave up 4 bases, with 11 bases separating them.

On this clonotype: At one boundary the junction diverges from the germline segment, which might be a read error. The chain recombines TRBV5-1 with TRBJ1-1, with D perhaps TRBD1 (5 bases). The CDR3 covers 16 residues. Germline V gene data show CDR1 as SGHRS and CDR2 as YFSETQ. This CDR3 reads CASSQGAGFGNNEAFF. CDR3 sequence (DNA): TGCGCCAGCAGCCAAGGGGCCGGGTTTGGGAACAATGAAGCTTTCTTT.

The chain carries TRBV27 and TRBJ2-1; weak D call: TRBD1 (5 bases). The CDR3 is 14 amino acids. V was clipped by 4 bases and J by 6 bases, with 13 bases between them. In germline, CDR1 is MNHEY, CDR2 SMNVEV (reference sequence). CDR3 protein: CASSSWPQGNEQFF. DNA for the CDR3: TGTGCCAGCAGTTCATGGCCGCAGGGCAATGAGCAGTTCTTC.

This clonotype was recorded at least ten times. This chain connects TRBV20-1 to TRBJ2-3; tentative D call: TRBD1 (6 bases). Germline V lookup: CDR1 DFQATT, CDR2 SNEGSKA (reference sequence). CDR3 length equals 15 residues. Trimming cost V 4 bases and J 2 bases, with 16 bases left between them. CDR3 coding DNA: TGCAGTGCTATCCTCCGGACAGTCAACACAGATACGCAGTATTTT. Translating gives CSAILRTVNTDTQYF.

The rearrangement links TRBV3-2 to TRBJ1-5. TRBV3-2 is a listed pseudogene. This CDR3 has 17 residues. CDR3 region: CASSQKSISSGNQPQHF. The CDR3 DNA reads as TGTGCCAGCAGCCAAAAAAGTATTTCATCGGGCAATCAGCCCCAGCATTTT.

This clonotype has a count of ten or more. The chain recombines TRBV20-1 with TRBJ2-4, with 8 positions matching TRBD2. The CDR3 sequence is 14 residues long. Germline V gene lookup returns CDR1 DFQATT and CDR2 SNEGSKA (reference sequence). With 3 bases clipped from V and 9 bases from J, the junction kept 10 bases outside the gene matches. The CDR3 coding sequence is TGCAGTGCTAGGCCGGGGGGGCCCTCCGTCATTCAGTACTTC. Translated: CSARPGGPSVIQYF.

V gene TRBV7-2 combines with J gene TRBJ1-1; D is perhaps TRBD1 (5 bases). The germline gives CDR1 SGHTA, CDR2 FQGNSA. The ends were cut back, 1 base at V and 1 base at J, with 10 bases in the middle. The CDR3 is 15 residues long. CDR3 residues: CASSLEGGANTEAFF. As DNA, the CDR3 is TGTGCCAGCAGCTTAGAAGGCGGGGCGAACACTGAAGCTTTCTTT.